The 21 T cell receptor beta chains given below trace back to one sample, sequenced in a study of blood T cell repertoires in COVID-19. Using immunoSEQ multiplex PCR, the repertoire was profiled, and TCRdb retains in-frame clones only, with some absent. The data contain under 200,000 clones, more than 75% of them singletons. Sequenced sample: PBMCs or T cells enriched from blood (not recorded which). These receptors were obtained from a man aged 35 to 55 with acute COVID-19.

The CDR3 DNA reads as TGTGCCAGCAGCCGCTTGAGGGGACAAGCTAACTATGGCTACACCTTC. The encoded protein is CASSRLRGQANYGYTF. The V gene is TRBV7-2, the J gene TRBJ1-2; D possibly corresponds to TRBD1 (6 bases). The CDR3 runs 16 residues. CDR1 is SGHTA and CDR2 is FQGNSA in the germline V gene. Trimming pared 5 bases from V and 0 bases from J, leaving 16 bases between. The complete variable domain, with remaining parts taken from reference TRBV7-2 and TRBJ1-2, reads GAGVSQSPSNKVTEKGKDVELRCDPISGHTALYWYRQSLGQGLEFLIYFQGNSAPDKSGLPSDRFSAERTGGSVSTLTIQRTQQEDSAVYLCASSRLRGQANYGYTFGSGTRLTVV.

The chain is built from TRBV7-9 and TRBJ1-2; D remains ambiguous. Trimming shortened V by 1 base and J by 10 bases, and 10 bases separated the two germline ends. Germline lookup yields CDR1 SEHNR and CDR2 FQNEAQ (reference sequence). The CDR3 runs to 12 residues. The CDR3 reads CASSLEPSFYTF. The CDR3 nucleotides read TGTGCCAGCAGCTTAGAACCCAGTTTCTACACCTTC.

This rearrangement joins TRBV27 to TRBJ1-1; D remains unclear. The germline gives CDR1 MNHEY, CDR2 SMNVEV (reference sequence). This CDR3 is 13 amino acids long. V gave up 5 bases and J gave up 11 bases, with 18 bases separating them. CDR3 sequence: CASSLLPEATAFF. The DNA of the CDR3 is TGTGCCAGCAGTCTACTCCCTGAGGCAACGGCTTTCTTT.

The genes are TRBV5-8 and TRBJ1-2; 8 nucleotides line up with TRBD1. Per the germline V gene, CDR1 is SGHTS and CDR2 is YDEGEE. J was trimmed by 5 bases and V by 3 bases; bases with no gene match: 9. The CDR3 is made up of 15 amino acids. This chain's CDR3 is CASSSHPGQVYGYTF. The CDR3 DNA follows: TGTGCCAGCAGCTCACACCCGGGACAGGTGTATGGCTACACCTTC.

V usage is TRBV3-1 (or the pseudogene TRBV3-2) and J usage is TRBJ2-4; 12 bases fit TRBD1. The length of the CDR3 is 16 residues. The V gene end was trimmed by 1 base and the J gene end by 9 bases; junction bases not matched to a gene: 7. Germline V lookup: CDR1 LGHDT, CDR2 YNNKEL (reference sequence). As DNA, the CDR3 is TGTGCCAGCAGCCAAGCCGGGACAGGGGGCGGGAGCATTCAGTACTTC. It translates to CASSQAGTGGGSIQYF.

This chain uses TRBV4-2 with TRBJ2-2; D might be TRBD2 (6 bases). V was cut by 1 base and J by 7 bases, with 19 bases left in between. CDR3 size: 17 residues. Germline values: CDR1 LGHNA, CDR2 YNFKEQ. DNA of the CDR3: TGTGCCAGCAGCCAAGTCTCCGCGGGACCCCCTGACGGGGAGCTGTTTTTT. It specifies CASSQVSAGPPDGELFF.

The chain couples TRBV5-1 to TRBJ2-3; no clear D gene. This CDR3 has 14 residues. Trimming took off 3 bases at V and 1 base at J, with 9 bases between the two ends. Germline assignment: CDR1 SGHRS and CDR2 YFSETQ. As DNA, the CDR3 is TGCGCCAGCAGCTCCGCGGATGGCACAGATACGCAGTATTTT. Encoded protein: CASSSADGTDTQYF.

This clone was counted a few times. V gene TRBV12-3 or TRBV12-4 combines with J gene TRBJ1-2; D is undetermined. Trimming removed 1 base at V and 7 bases at J, with 4 bases between. This CDR3 region has 11 residues. The CDR3 DNA is TGTGCCAGCAGTTTAGGTAGTGGCTACACCTTC. This translates into CASSLGSGYTF.

The chain recombines TRBV28 with TRBJ2-7; possibly TRBD2 for D (5 bases). The CDR3 is 9 residues long. V shed 5 bases and J shed 11 bases, with 7 bases lying between them. Per the germline V gene, CDR1 is MDHEN and CDR2 is SYDVKM. This CDR3 reads CASSPREYF. The CDR3 nucleotides read TGTGCCAGCAGTCCGAGGGAGTACTTC.

This chain uses TRBV18 with TRBJ1-1; a weak D match, TRBD1 (5 bases). The CDR3 covers 14 residues. From germline, CDR1 is KGHSH and CDR2 LQKENI. V was cut by 4 bases and J by 0 bases, with 9 bases left in between. CDR3 nucleotide sequence: TGTGCCAGCTCACGACAGCGAATGAACACTGAAGCTTTCTTT. It is translated as CASSRQRMNTEAFF.

This chain connects TRBV27 to TRBJ2-7; TRBD2 aligns across 8 bases. The ends lost 6 bases at V and 7 bases at J; junction bases unmatched: 20. Germline values: CDR1 MNHEY, CDR2 SMNVEV (reference sequence). The CDR3 totals 17 residues. Here the CDR3 DNA reads TGTGCCAGCAGCAGGCACCTGGGAGCGGGAGAGGCGGTGGAGCAGTACTTC. Its protein product is CASSRHLGAGEAVEQYF.

The chain uses TRBV6-2 or TRBV6-3 and TRBJ1-6; D unresolved. From germline, CDR1 is MNHEY and CDR2 SVGEGT. The V end lost 2 bases, the J end lost 7 bases, and 15 bases lay between the germline ends. This CDR3 contains 16 residues. The chain's CDR3 is CASSYDGRSPNSPLHF. The CDR3 DNA follows: TGTGCCAGCAGTTACGATGGCAGATCTCCAAATTCACCCCTCCACTTT.

This clone was seen a single time. At one end the junction does not follow the germline gene, possibly because of a read error. The chain recombines TRBV5-5 with TRBJ2-7, with 12 positions matching TRBD2. Germline loops: CDR1 SGHKS, CDR2 YYEKEE (reference sequence). CDR3 length: 14 amino acids. The CDR3 is CASNTGSSGRARVF. DNA of the CDR3: TGTGCCAGCAACACAGGTTCTAGCGGGAGGGCCAGGGTCTTC. The full variable domain, rest sourced from reference TRBV5-5 and TRBJ2-7, is DAGVTQSPTHLIKTRGQQVTLRCSPISGHKSVSWYQQVLGQGPQFIFQYYEKEERGRGNFPDRFSARQFPNYSSELNVNALLLGDSALYLCASNTGSSGRARVFGPGTRLTVT.

The J gene is TRBJ2-1, the V gene TRBV5-1, with 10 bases that match TRBD2. The V gene's germline CDR1 is SGHRS and CDR2 YFSETQ. After removal of 1 base from V and 8 bases from J, the junction contained 9 bases not matched to a gene. The CDR3 sequence is 16 residues long. CDR3 loop: CASSLFASGSVHEQFF. The CDR3, as DNA: TGCGCCAGCAGCTTGTTCGCTAGCGGGAGTGTACATGAGCAGTTCTTC.

The rearrangement links TRBV28 to TRBJ1-5, with 9 bases matching TRBD1. Germline V lookup: CDR1 MDHEN, CDR2 SYDVKM. This CDR3 has 15 residues. The J segment lost 5 bases and the V segment lost 6 bases, leaving 8 bases of the junction unmatched. The CDR3 sequence is CASRPGQGAYQPQHF. The CDR3 coding sequence is TGTGCCAGCAGACCGGGACAGGGCGCTTATCAGCCCCAGCATTTT.

The chain links TRBV28 to TRBJ2-1, with TRBD1 matching over 10 bases. The J segment lost 4 bases and the V segment lost 8 bases, leaving 8 bases of the junction unmatched. Germline CDR1 is MDHEN and CDR2 is SYDVKM. The CDR3 is 15 residues long. The CDR3 loop reads CASLIGDRGYNEQFF. In DNA, the CDR3 is TGTGCCAGCTTGATTGGGGACAGGGGTTACAATGAGCAGTTCTTC.

J is TRBJ2-7 and V is TRBV2; 7 bases are shared with TRBD2. With V trimmed by 7 bases and J by 2 bases, 8 bases remained unmatched. The CDR3 is made up of 14 amino acids. The germline V gene has CDR1 SNHLY and CDR2 FYNNEI. The CDR3, as DNA: TGTGCCAGCACCAAAAGCGGGACCCCCTACGAGCAGTACTTC. Its protein product is CASTKSGTPYEQYF. Using reference TRBV2 and TRBJ2-7 for the parts outside the CDR3, the full variable domain is EPEVTQTPSHQVTQMGQEVILRCVPISNHLYFYWYRQILGQKVEFLVSFYNNEISEKSEIFDDQFSVERPDGSNFTLKIRSTKLEDSAMYFCASTKSGTPYEQYFGPGTRLTVT.

The V call is TRBV4-1, the J call TRBJ2-7; 9 positions agree with TRBD2. This CDR3 is built from 15 residues. The ends lost 2 bases at V and 1 base at J; junction bases unmatched: 3. Germline loops: CDR1 MGHRA, CDR2 YSYEKL. The CDR3 nucleotides are TGCGCCAGCAGCCAAACTAGCGGGTCTTCCTACGAGCAGTACTTC. This translates into CASSQTSGSSYEQYF.

This chain connects TRBV19 to TRBJ1-4; D is uncertain. V gave up 4 bases and J gave up 5 bases, with 14 bases separating them. Germline-derived CDR1 and CDR2 are LNHDA and SQIVND (reference sequence). This CDR3 is 15 amino acids long. CDR3 in DNA: TGTGCCAGTAGTAGCGTCAGGTGGTCAAATGAAAAACTGTTTTTT. It encodes CASSSVRWSNEKLFF.

V usage is TRBV27 and J usage is TRBJ1-1; 9 positions match TRBD1. Germline-derived CDR1 and CDR2 are MNHEY and SMNVEV (reference sequence). V gave up 5 bases and J gave up 0 bases; unmatched junction bases: 1. The length of the CDR3 is 14 residues. Written as DNA, the CDR3 is TGTGCCAGCAGTGGACAGGGGATGAACACTGAAGCTTTCTTT. Translated: CASSGQGMNTEAFF.

The chain combines TRBV18 with TRBJ2-7; the D gene is possibly TRBD2 (5 bases). V shed 3 bases and J shed 4 bases, with 10 bases lying between them. This CDR3 has 13 residues. Germline assignment: CDR1 KGHSH and CDR2 LQKENI. The CDR3 reads CASSPAPGYEQYF. As DNA, the CDR3 is TGTGCCAGCTCACCGGCCCCGGGGTACGAGCAGTACTTC.